The 15 T cell receptor beta chains below all came from one sample that was sequenced in a study of Graves' ophthalmopathy and Graves' hyperthyroidism. The authors amplified TCR beta CDR3 regions, and they did so from RNA transcripts for repertoire sequencing. Scientists carried out first-round RT-PCR using HTBI primers and then a second-round multiplex PCR. TCRdb ran MiXCR on the multiplex PCR reads and lists one entry per CDR3 protein. The sample consists of about 220,000 distinct CDR3 sequences, about a fifth of them appearing once. Sequencing was done on a sample of peripheral blood. Receptors originate from a woman between 45 and 60 years old with Graves' ophthalmopathy.

This clonotype has at least ten counts. The chain recombines TRBV2 with TRBJ1-1; D remains unclear. Germline V gives CDR1 SNHLY, CDR2 FYNNEI. Trimming cost V 8 bases and J 5 bases, with 12 bases left between them. The length of the CDR3 is 12 residues. The CDR3 bases are TGTGCCAGCGTCCCAGACACAACTGAAGCTTTCTTT. It codes for CASVPDTTEAFF.

This chain links TRBV6-5 with TRBJ1-2, with TRBD1 identical over 10 bases. The CDR3 is made up of 15 amino acids. V gave up 2 bases and J gave up 7 bases; unmatched junction bases: 7. Germline V gene sequence: CDR1 MNHEY, CDR2 SVGAGI. The CDR3 here is CASSYDRGRNFGYTF. The CDR3 nucleotides are TGTGCCAGCAGTTACGACAGGGGGCGAAATTTTGGCTACACCTTC.

The gene calls are TRBV3-1 and TRBJ1-2; 7 nucleotides match TRBD1. This CDR3 spans 12 amino acids. Germline V gene lookup returns CDR1 LGHDT and CDR2 YNNKEL (reference sequence). With V trimmed by 4 bases and J by 6 bases, 2 bases remained unmatched. The CDR3 DNA follows: TGTGCCAGCAGCCGGGACAGTAATGGCTACACCTTC. This codes for CASSRDSNGYTF.

This clonotype was counted a single time. The CDR3 region has the DNA TGTGCCAGCAGCACCGGAGGGATCTCCTATGGCTACACCTTC. Its protein is CASSTGGISYGYTF. The genes are TRBV7-8 and TRBJ1-2; no definite D call. Germline loops: CDR1 SGHVS, CDR2 FQNEAQ. The CDR3 runs 14 residues. V was shortened by 5 bases and J by 4 bases, with 14 bases between the two germline ends. Full variable domain (outside the CDR3, taken from reference TRBV7-8 and TRBJ1-2): GAGVSQSPRYKVAKRGQDVALRCDPISGHVSLFWYQQALGQGPEFLTYFQNEAQLDKSGLPSDRFFAERPEGSVSTLKIQRTQQEDSAVYLCASSTGGISYGYTFGSGTRLTVV.

This clonotype has a count of ten or more. This chain links TRBV7-8 with TRBJ1-6, with TRBD1 matching 9 bases. J gave up 7 bases and V 5 bases, and 6 bases lay outside the gene matches. The CDR3 is made up of 15 amino acids. The germline V gene has CDR1 SGHVS and CDR2 FQNEAQ. CDR3 sequence (DNA): TGTGCCAGCAGCGTGGCCGGGACAGGGAATTCACCCCTCCACTTT. It translates to CASSVAGTGNSPLHF.

This chain uses TRBV12-3 or TRBV12-4 with TRBJ2-7, with TRBD1 identical over 10 bases. The CDR3 is made up of 16 amino acids. Trimming cost V 6 bases and J 5 bases; bases outside gene matches: 13. Here the CDR3 DNA reads TGTGCCAGCAGCCGATTCACCAGGACAGGGGGAAACGAGCAGTACTTC. This codes for CASSRFTRTGGNEQYF.

This clonotype was counted many times. A read error may account for a junction end that differs from germline. This chain uses TRBV12-3 or TRBV12-4 with TRBJ2-5; 9 bases map to TRBD1. The CDR3 spans 13 residues. CDR3 loop: CASSQVPGQGRSF. As DNA, the CDR3 is TGTGCCAGCAGTCAAGTCCCGGGACAGGGCCGGTCTTTC.

This chain connects TRBV30 to TRBJ1-5; 10 nucleotides match TRBD1. The V and J ends lost 1 base and 9 bases, in that order; junction bases with no gene match: 3. The V gene's germline CDR1 is GTSNPN and CDR2 SVGIG (reference sequence). The CDR3 runs to 13 residues. The CDR3 nucleotides read TGTGCCTGGAGTGGACAGGGGGCGCTGCCCCAGCATTTT. Residues: CAWSGQGALPQHF.

The V and J genes are TRBV5-1 and TRBJ2-1; D is undetermined. CDR3 length: 13 amino acids. Germline V gene sequence: CDR1 SGHRS, CDR2 YFSETQ. Deletions cut 4 bases from V and 4 bases from J, with 9 bases between. CDR3 residues: CASSSLEYNEQFF. CDR3 sequence (DNA): TGCGCCAGCAGCAGTTTAGAATACAATGAGCAGTTCTTC.

This clonotype was seen many times. The rearrangement uses TRBV7-8 and TRBJ1-6, with 8 positions matching TRBD1. Germline V lookup: CDR1 SGHVS, CDR2 FQNEAQ. Trimming cost V 5 bases and J 6 bases; bases outside gene matches: 3. The CDR3 is 14 residues long. CDR3 in amino acids: CASSPGGGNSPLHF. As DNA, the CDR3 is TGTGCCAGCAGCCCAGGGGGCGGTAATTCACCCCTCCACTTT.

In nucleotides, the CDR3 is TGCAGCGGAGCAGGGAGGGACATTCAGTACTTC. This gives the protein CSGAGRDIQYF. The chain couples TRBV29-1 to TRBJ2-4, with 7 bases matching TRBD2. Losses at the gene ends were 7 bases for V and 8 bases for J; bases not matched to a gene: 5. The CDR3 has 11 residues. The germline V gene has CDR1 SQVTM and CDR2 ANQGSEA. The full variable domain, with the rest looked up from reference TRBV29-1 and TRBJ2-4, is SAVISQKPSRDICQRGTSLTIQCQVDSQVTMMFWYRQQPGQSLTLIATANQGSEATYESGFVIDKFPISRPNLTFSTLTVSNMSPEDSSIYLCSGAGRDIQYFGAGTRLSVL.

This chain links TRBV6-5 with TRBJ1-1; a weak D match, TRBD1 (5 bases). The germline CDR1 and CDR2 sequences are MNHEY and SVGAGI. This CDR3 spans 17 amino acids. Trimming pared 1 base from V and 1 base from J, leaving 16 bases between. This CDR3 reads CASSYWGPGGSNTEAFF. CDR3 nucleotide sequence: TGTGCCAGCAGTTACTGGGGACCCGGCGGTTCGAACACTGAAGCTTTCTTT.

In this sample, this clonotype turned up many times. The CDR3 DNA reads as TGTGCCAGCAGACTAACAGGGGCTGGAAACACCATATATTTT. Amino acid sequence: CASRLTGAGNTIYF. The rearrangement joins TRBV2 to TRBJ1-3, with 7 bases aligning to TRBD1. Per the germline V gene, CDR1 is SNHLY and CDR2 is FYNNEI. CDR3 size: 14 residues. J was trimmed by 2 bases and V by 6 bases; bases with no gene match: 4. The whole variable domain, filled in from reference TRBV2 and TRBJ1-3, reads EPEVTQTPSHQVTQMGQEVILRCVPISNHLYFYWYRQILGQKVEFLVSFYNNEISEKSEIFDDQFSVERPDGSNFTLKIRSTKLEDSAMYFCASRLTGAGNTIYFGEGSWLTVV.

CDR3 in DNA: TGTGCCAGCAGCTTAGAAGCATCGGGGTACTCCTACGAGCAGTACTTC. Amino acid sequence: CASSLEASGYSYEQYF. This rearrangement joins TRBV11-2 to TRBJ2-7, with D possibly TRBD2 on 5 matching bases. The CDR3 is 16 residues long. In germline, CDR1 is SGHAT, CDR2 FQNNGV. V gave up 0 bases and J gave up 0 bases, with 12 bases separating them.

DNA for the CDR3: TGTGCCAGCAGCGATCGGCGAGAGACCCAGTACTTC. Amino acid sequence: CASSDRRETQYF. V and J are TRBV6-2 or TRBV6-3 and TRBJ2-5; D is ambiguous. CDR3 length: 12 amino acids. With 6 bases removed from V and 4 bases from J, the gap between germline ends came to 9 bases. The germline V gene has CDR1 MNHEY and CDR2 SVGEGT.